Below, 30 T cell receptor beta chains from the same sample are listed, as sequenced in a study of tumor-infiltrating lymphocytes in glioblastoma multiforme. Multiple V-beta primers and a C-beta primer amplified TCRB from RNA. TCRdb called the multiplex PCR reads again in MiXCR, with one record for every CDR3 protein. The data show about 15,000 distinct CDR3 sequences, with more than 65% seen just once and under 40% held by the top ten. The sequenced material came from brain tumor tissue. The receptors derive from a male donor with glioblastoma.

By share of the sample, this clonotype is medium-sized. In DNA, the CDR3 is TGTGCCAGCAGTTCAAGCGGTCAGCCCCAGCATTTT. It translates to CASSSSGQPQHF. V gene TRBV12-3 or TRBV12-4 combines with J gene TRBJ1-5; no clear D. The CDR3 loop spans 12 amino acids. V was shortened by 4 bases and J by 6 bases, with 7 bases between the two germline ends.

J is TRBJ2-5 and V is TRBV5-6; 8 positions match TRBD1. CDR3 length equals 14 residues. CDR1 is SGHDT, CDR2 YYEEEE, per germline. V was clipped by 2 bases and J by 2 bases; unmatched bases: 2. CDR3 protein: CASSFGTGQETQYF. As DNA, the CDR3 is TGTGCCAGCAGCTTCGGGACAGGTCAAGAGACCCAGTACTTC.

This clonotype has just a few counts. CDR3 loop: CASNLGVGDEQFF. For the CDR3, the DNA is TGTGCCAGCAACCTTGGGGTAGGGGATGAGCAGTTCTTC. This sequence joins TRBV11-1 and TRBJ2-1, with D perhaps matching TRBD1 (5 bases). The CDR3 spans 13 residues. Germline CDR1 SGHAT, CDR2 FQDESV (reference sequence). The V and J ends lost 7 bases and 8 bases respectively, with 15 bases between them. The full variable domain, rest sourced from reference TRBV11-1 and TRBJ2-1, is EAEVAQSPRYKITEKSQAVAFWCDPISGHATLYWYRQILGQGPELLVQFQDESVVDDSQLPKDRFSAERLKGVDSTLKIQPAELGDSAMYLCASNLGVGDEQFFGPGTRLTVL.

As concerns this clonotype: This may arise from a read error, as a much more abundant clone is one base away. The rearrangement links TRBV11-3 to TRBJ2-5; D gene unclear. The germline CDR1 and CDR2 sequences are SGHNT and YENEEA. The germline V and J ends were trimmed by 5 bases and 1 base, with 11 bases remaining between them. The CDR3 loop spans 14 amino acids. The CDR3, as DNA: TGTGCCAGCAGCGACACAAGGATCCAAGAGACCCAGTACTTC. Protein: CASSDTRIQETQYF.

Comments on this clonotype: At one end the junction does not follow the germline gene, possibly because of a read error. The gene calls are TRBV11-2 and TRBJ2-1; a possible D gene is TRBD1 (5 bases). The CDR3 totals 12 residues. The V gene's germline CDR1 is SGHAT and CDR2 FQNNGV. The CDR3 reads CASSGAYKEQFF. The DNA of the CDR3 is TGTGCCAGCAGCGGGGCCTACAAAGAGCAGTTCTTC.

The chain joins TRBV11-1 to TRBJ2-5; TRBD2 aligns across 8 bases. V dropped 4 bases and J dropped 2; count of bases not matched to a gene: 18. The CDR3 spans 19 residues. The germline V gene has CDR1 SGHAT and CDR2 FQDESV (reference sequence). CDR3 loop: CASSYPTSVTPKGQETQYF. For the CDR3, the DNA is TGTGCCAGCAGCTACCCGACTAGCGTCACGCCCAAGGGGCAAGAGACCCAGTACTTC.

The chain uses TRBV11-1 and TRBJ2-2; 14 positions agree with TRBD2. Trimming took 7 bases from V and 7 from J; bases not matched to a gene: 8. Per germline, CDR1 SGHAT and CDR2 FQDESV (reference sequence). The CDR3 length is 16 residues. The DNA of the CDR3 is TGTGCCAGCACCCCGGGACTAGCGGGAGAATTCGGGGAGCTGTTTTTT. The encoded protein is CASTPGLAGEFGELFF.

The V call is TRBV6-5, the J call TRBJ2-7, with 10 positions matching TRBD2. V lost 0 bases to trimming and J lost 5 bases; unmatched junction nucleotides: 10. CDR3 length equals 17 residues. Germline values: CDR1 MNHEY, CDR2 SVGAGI. Written as DNA, the CDR3 is TGTGCCAGCAGTTACTCGATCCCTAGCGGGAGCAGGAACGAGCAGTACTTC. As protein: CASSYSIPSGSRNEQYF.

In regard to this clonotype: A read error may produce the germline difference seen at one junction end. This chain uses TRBV11-3 with TRBJ2-3, with 11 bases matching TRBD2. The CDR3 is 17 residues long. The V gene's germline CDR1 is SGHNT and CDR2 YENEEA. The CDR3 spells CTSSPRVAGGPGDTQYF. The CDR3 DNA reads as TGTACCAGCAGCCCGAGGGTAGCGGGAGGGCCGGGAGATACTCAGTATTTT.

The V gene is TRBV11-2, the J gene TRBJ1-1; a weak D match, TRBD1 (5 bases). CDR1 is SGHAT and CDR2 is FQNNGV in the germline V gene. The CDR3 consists of 12 residues. V was clipped by 5 bases and J by 10 bases, with 14 bases between them. The CDR3 region has the DNA TGTGCCAGCAGCATAGTACATGGGGCAGCTTTCTTT. Translating it yields CASSIVHGAAFF.

The chain couples TRBV20-1 to TRBJ2-1; 12 positions agree with TRBD2. Germline assignment: CDR1 DFQATT and CDR2 SNEGSKA (reference sequence). V gave up 2 bases and J gave up 11 bases; unmatched junction bases: 13. This CDR3 contains 16 residues. The CDR3 bases are TGCAGTGCTAGATTGTCTAGCGGGGGGGCTGAGGATAAGCAGTTCTTC. Translation gives CSARLSSGGAEDKQFF.

This chain uses TRBV29-1 with TRBJ2-1, with 9 nucleotides matching TRBD1. After removal of 1 base from V and 3 bases from J, the junction contained 1 base not matched to a gene. The germline V gene has CDR1 SQVTM and CDR2 ANQGSEA. There are 14 residues in the CDR3. CDR3 amino acids: CSVEGDRDYNEQFF. DNA of the CDR3: TGCAGCGTTGAAGGGGACAGGGACTACAATGAGCAGTTCTTC.

This rearrangement joins TRBV29-1 to TRBJ2-1; 9 nucleotides agree with TRBD1. Germline lookup yields CDR1 SQVTM and CDR2 ANQGSEA. This CDR3 spans 15 amino acids. Trimming at V came to 4 bases and at J to 4 bases, leaving 8 bases not matched to a gene. The DNA for the CDR3 is TGCAGCGTTGTACGGAACAGGGGGCGATACAATGAGCAGTTCTTC. Its protein product is CSVVRNRGRYNEQFF.

The chain is built from TRBV20-1 and TRBJ2-3; D is tentatively TRBD1 or TRBD2 (6 bases each). V was pared by 6 bases and J by 6 bases, with 13 bases between. Germline V CDR1 and CDR2: DFQATT, SNEGSKA (reference sequence). The CDR3 has 12 amino acids. The CDR3 DNA sequence: TGCAGTGCATGGACGGGGGCGGATACGCAGTATTTT. Translating gives CSAWTGADTQYF.

In this sample, this clonotype turned up many times. V and J are TRBV11-2 and TRBJ2-7, with a tentative D call TRBD1 (5 bases). The CDR3 totals 12 residues. The germline V gene encodes CDR1 SGHAT and CDR2 FQNNGV. V was clipped by 5 bases and J by 9 bases, with 14 bases between them. The CDR3 DNA reads TGTGCCAGCAGCCCTCAGGGATTCTGGCAGTACTTC. Amino acid sequence: CASSPQGFWQYF. The entire variable domain, with the rest obtained from reference TRBV11-2 and TRBJ2-7, is as follows: EAGVAQSPRYKIIEKRQSVAFWCNPISGHATLYWYQQILGQGPKLLIQFQNNGVVDDSQLPKDRFSAERLKGVDSTLKIQPAKLEDSAVYLCASSPQGFWQYFGPGTRLTVT.

This chain joins TRBV29-1 and TRBJ2-5; 10 bases map to TRBD2. From germline, CDR1 is SQVTM and CDR2 ANQGSEA. This CDR3 is 14 amino acids long. V lost 3 bases to trimming and J lost 4 bases; unmatched junction nucleotides: 5. The CDR3 protein is CSVEIAGGSETQYF. CDR3 DNA sequence: TGCAGCGTTGAGATAGCGGGGGGATCAGAGACCCAGTACTTC.

This sequence joins TRBV11-2 and TRBJ2-5, with TRBD2 matching 14 bases. The V gene's germline CDR1 is SGHAT and CDR2 FQNNGV. After removal of 5 bases from V and 3 bases from J, the junction contained 8 bases not matched to a gene. This CDR3 has 17 residues. CDR3 region: CASSRWTSGGSKETQYF. The CDR3, as DNA: TGTGCCAGCAGCCGATGGACTAGCGGGGGGAGCAAAGAGACCCAGTACTTC.

As for this clonotype: A junction end diverges from the germline sequence, so it may reflect a read error. V and J are TRBV20-1 and TRBJ1-6; TRBD1 might be the D (5 bases). Germline V gene sequence: CDR1 DFQATT, CDR2 SNEGSKA (reference sequence). This CDR3 region has 15 residues. CDR3 nucleotides: TGCAGTGCTAGCTTCGGAGGGGATGCGAATTCACCCCTACACTTT. Translated, it gives CSASFGGDANSPLHF.

Concerning this clonotype itself: Possible read error: a much larger clone is one base away. The rearrangement joins TRBV24-1 to TRBJ2-3, with 7 bases lining up with TRBD1. Germline CDR1 and CDR2: KGHDR and SFDVKD. The CDR3 runs 16 residues. The CDR3 loop reads CTTSDSRGGITDTQYF. The CDR3 nucleotides are TGTACCACCAGTGACTCCAGAGGGGGCATCACAGATACGCAGTATTTT.

Points on this clonotype: The missing conserved phenylalanine or tryptophan at the end of this CDR3 makes a read error likely. This chain uses TRBV11-2 with TRBJ2-7, with 11 bases matching TRBD2. V dropped 6 bases and J dropped 8; count of bases not matched to a gene: 9. The germline V gene has CDR1 SGHAT and CDR2 FQNNGV. The CDR3 contains 14 residues. DNA for the CDR3: TGTGCCAGCAGTTTACTAGCGGGAGAAGACCAGCAGTACTTA. Residues: CASSLLAGEDQQYL.

About this clonotype: Without the conserved terminal phenylalanine or tryptophan, this CDR3 likely stems from a read error. The rearrangement uses TRBV6-1 and TRBJ2-1; D uncertain. This CDR3 spans 15 amino acids. From germline, CDR1 is MNHNS and CDR2 SASEGT. The V gene lost 1 base and the J gene lost 6 bases, with 13 bases spanning the gap. The CDR3 spells CASSEEVVACNEQFS. As DNA, the CDR3 is TGTGCCAGCAGTGAAGAGGTCGTAGCATGCAATGAGCAGTTCTCC.

The chain carries TRBV20-1 and TRBJ2-1; 8 bases match TRBD2. Germline CDR1 reads DFQATT; CDR2 reads SNEGSKA (reference sequence). This CDR3 comprises 14 residues. The CDR3 nucleotides read TGCAGCCCTCGGGGGGGCCGGCATGACAATGAGCAGTTCTTC. It yields the protein CSPRGGRHDNEQFF.

This clonotype occurred a few times. The genes are TRBV11-2 and TRBJ2-1; D ambiguous. With the DNA end fitting TRBJ2-7 better, the J assignment may be wrong. The CDR3 consists of 13 residues. Germline V lookup: CDR1 SGHAT, CDR2 FQNNGV. As DNA, the CDR3 is TGTGCCAGCAGCTTAGATAGGTGGTATGAGCAGTACTTC. Encoded protein: CASSLDRWYEQYF.

Ten or more counts support this clonotype. The chain combines TRBV6-2 or TRBV6-3 with TRBJ1-1; 7 bases align to TRBD1. The CDR3 length is 15 residues. Per germline, CDR1 MNHEY and CDR2 SVGEGT. V was pared by 10 bases and J by 1 base, with 12 bases of the junction left unmatched. This chain's CDR3 is CATAGQHIKNTEAFF. In DNA, the CDR3 is TGTGCCACCGCGGGACAGCATATAAAGAACACTGAAGCTTTCTTT.

With regard to this clonotype: Sequence at one end of the junction differs from germline and may be a read error. CDR3 nucleotide sequence: TGCAGTGCTAGAGGGCCAGCGGTAGGGTTGTACGAGCACTACTTC. This codes for CSARGPAVGLYEHYF. The chain links TRBV20-1 to TRBJ2-7, with D possibly being TRBD2 (5 bases). Germline CDR1 and CDR2: DFQATT and SNEGSKA (reference sequence). The CDR3 covers 15 residues.

The chain links TRBV20-1 to TRBJ2-2; 9 nucleotides match TRBD2. CDR3 length: 12 amino acids. V dropped 6 bases and J dropped 10; count of bases not matched to a gene: 6. Germline V gives CDR1 DFQATT, CDR2 SNEGSKA (reference sequence). CDR3 amino acids: CSAALAGEELFF. Written as DNA, the CDR3 is TGCAGTGCCGCCTTAGCGGGGGAGGAGCTGTTTTTT.

The chain links TRBV12-3 or TRBV12-4 to TRBJ1-1; a possible D gene is TRBD1 (6 bases). The length of the CDR3 is 14 residues. The germline V and J ends were trimmed by 5 bases and 0 bases, with 10 bases remaining between them. In nucleotides, the CDR3 is TGTGCCAGCAGTCGGGACACCATGAACACTGAAGCTTTCTTT. Amino acid sequence: CASSRDTMNTEAFF.

The chain recombines TRBV5-4 with TRBJ1-6; D perhaps matches TRBD1 (6 bases). This CDR3 contains 16 residues. The germline gives CDR1 SGHNT, CDR2 YYREEE (reference sequence). Trimming stripped 0 bases from V and 10 bases from J, with 17 bases between. The CDR3 DNA reads TGTGCCAGCAGCTTGGCCGGGGGGGCAGTCGGCTCACCCCTCCACTTT. Amino acid sequence: CASSLAGGAVGSPLHF.

On this clonotype: The germline gene is not matched at one end of the junction; a read error may be the cause. V gene TRBV11-2 combines with J gene TRBJ2-1, with D possibly matching TRBD2 (6 bases). The CDR3 has 16 residues. Germline CDR1 reads SGHAT; CDR2 reads FQNNGV. CDR3 region: CASNLALAEGYNEQFF. The CDR3 DNA reads as TGTGCCAGCAACTTAGCTTTAGCGGAGGGATACAATGAGCAGTTCTTC.

A word on this clonotype: Here the CDR3 omits its conserved ending phenylalanine or tryptophan, so a read error is the likely source. The chain is built from TRBV20-1 and TRBJ1-6, with 7 bases matching TRBD1. This CDR3 has 17 amino acids. The V gene's germline CDR1 is DFQATT and CDR2 SNEGSKA (reference sequence). The CDR3 DNA is TGCGGTGCTCCTCTTTACAGTGGGACAGCAAATAACTCACCCCTCCACTCT. It translates to CGAPLYSGTANNSPLHS.